This T cell receptor beta chain was obtained from a study of T cell responses to AZD1222 COVID-19 vaccine. Study-wide results and caveats: Spike was spanned by vaccine-associated CD4 TCRs, with dominance at 160-218 and 743-854. Receipt of two AZD1222 doses was followed by a rise in Spike-specific TCR breadth and depth.

The CDR3 length is 16 residues. Trimming stripped 6 bases from V and 4 bases from J, with 21 bases between. Per germline, CDR1 SEHNR and CDR2 FQNEAQ (reference sequence). This clone was counted between two and nine times. Its matching antigen is unknown. Measured with immunoSEQ multiplex PCR; TCRdb has only the in-frame clones, and not every one. The data show 150,000 to 200,000 clones, around 90% seen once. The specimen comprised peripheral blood, sampled 28 days after the second AZD1222 dose. The TCR was taken from an adult who received the AZD1222 COVID-19 vaccine. The chain joins TRBV7-9 to TRBJ1-1; tentatively, D is TRBD1 (6 bases). For the CDR3, the DNA is TGTGCCAGCAGTCCAAAGGCGTCGGGACACTTCACTGAAGCTTTCTTT. Its protein is CASSPKASGHFTEAFF. Based on the CDR3 plus reference TRBV7-9 and TRBJ1-1, the full variable domain is DTGVSQNPRHKITKRGQNVTFRCDPISEHNRLYWYRQTLGQGPEFLTYFQNEAQLEKSRLLSDRFSAERPKGSFSTLEIQRTEQGDSAMYLCASSPKASGHFTEAFFGQGTRLTVV.